This TCR beta chain was captured in a study of metastatic and nonmetastatic thyroid tumors. The overall study: From malignant and benign thyroid patients, repertoires in blood and in tumor or nodule tissue were compared. Points from the study as a whole: Reported TCR beta diversity, measured in blood and tumor, was significantly higher for malignant thyroid tumors than for benign nodules.

Source study methods: Building a distant-metastasis classifier for papillary thyroid cancer drew on CDR3 differences across clinicopathological groups. TCRdb reprocessed the PCR reads using MiXCR. What appears here as the V and J calls and clone size reflects TCRdb's work, not the paper's. Of thousands of clones in the sample, around a third were seen once. This clone showed up just a few times. What it binds is not known. Sequence at one end of the junction differs from germline and may be a read error. Germline CDR1 MNHEY, CDR2 SMNVEV (reference sequence). CDR3 length: 16 amino acids. Until they underwent thyroid surgery, no patient had received any treatment.

The TCR sequence derives from a male donor with papillary thyroid cancer or a benign thyroid nodule (not recorded which). Some clones in this sample may be carry-over from other donors' samples. Sequenced input: adjacent normal tissue. The chain couples TRBV27 to TRBJ2-3; 9 nucleotides line up with TRBD2. CDR3 region: CASSPERSGGTDKQYF. The CDR3 bases are TGTGCCAGCAGTCCCGAGAGGAGCGGGGGGACAGATAAGCAGTATTTT.